This T cell receptor beta chain emerged from a study of shared clonotypes between healthy human individuals. Study-level results: It was the few donors that limited the genetic and exposure-history diversity represented. Larger estimated richness was generally recorded for naive subsets relative to memory subsets.

Trimming took 2 bases from V and 0 from J; bases not matched to a gene: 1. Per germline, CDR1 KGHSH and CDR2 LQKENI. The CDR3 contains 15 residues. Here immunoSEQ multiplex PCR was the method, and the copy in TCRdb shows in-frame clones only, minus some. This table has approximately 620,000 clones, about 96% appearing once. A word on this clone: Its target is unknown.

The sample taken for sequencing was naive CD4+ T cells sorted from blood. Subset reported: CD45RA+ positively selected. This sequence joins TRBV18 and TRBJ1-1; 9 bases line up with TRBD1. This TCR was sampled from a woman younger than 45 in good health. CDR3: CASSPTGGMNTEAFF. The CDR3 nucleotides are TGTGCCAGCTCACCAACAGGGGGCATGAACACTGAAGCTTTCTTT. Supplemented by reference TRBV18 and TRBJ1-1, the full variable domain reads NAGVMQNPRHLVRRRGQEARLRCSPMKGHSHVYWYRQLPEEGLKFMVYLQKENIIDESGMPKERFSAEFPKEGPSILRIQQVVRGDSAAYFCASSPTGGMNTEAFFGQGTRLTVV.